This T cell receptor (beta chain) was identified in a study of blood T cell repertoires in COVID-19. Study at large: Nucleic acid was either cDNA or gDNA, and it came from T cells, B-cell-depleted T cells, or PBMCs.

The table came from immunoSEQ multiplex PCR; TCRdb's copy has only in-frame clones and leaves some out. Found here are 130,000 or so clones, approximately 86% of them singletons; the top ten hold over 8%. The sequencing sample was made of peripheral blood. The origin of this receptor is a woman in her sixties with acute or convalescent COVID-19.

The CDR3 DNA reads TGTGCCAGCAGCCGTACCGGGACAGGGGGCAACTATGGCTACACCTTC. Its translation: CASSRTGTGGNYGYTF. The chain uses TRBV28 and TRBJ1-2; TRBD1 aligns across 12 bases. Trimming at V came to 6 bases and at J to 2 bases, leaving 7 bases not matched to a gene. The CDR3 has 16 amino acids. Per germline, CDR1 MDHEN and CDR2 SYDVKM.